This T cell receptor beta chain was sequenced during a study of neurological immune-mediated disorders. This clonotype was detected many times. Germline lookup yields CDR1 SGHRS and CDR2 YFSETQ. Trimming cost V 4 bases and J 2 bases; bases outside gene matches: 9. This CDR3 has 15 amino acids. 5'RACE with 10-nucleotide random UMIs produced the cDNA. Each sequencing run yielded over 190 million TCR-beta sequences from 15-18 subjects. TCRdb re-called the 5' RACE reads with MiXCR, one entry per CDR3 protein. The table lists approximately 68,000 distinct CDR3 sequences, approximately 4.6% of them singletons, with around 2.2% in the top ten.

The sequence was obtained from a woman in her sixties or seventies with multiple sclerosis. The sample consisted of PBMCs. V usage is TRBV5-1 and J usage is TRBJ2-7; 7 positions match TRBD2. In DNA, the CDR3 is TGCGCCAGCAGCCATGGTGCTAGCGGAGCCTACGAGCAGTACTTC. Its translation is CASSHGASGAYEQYF.